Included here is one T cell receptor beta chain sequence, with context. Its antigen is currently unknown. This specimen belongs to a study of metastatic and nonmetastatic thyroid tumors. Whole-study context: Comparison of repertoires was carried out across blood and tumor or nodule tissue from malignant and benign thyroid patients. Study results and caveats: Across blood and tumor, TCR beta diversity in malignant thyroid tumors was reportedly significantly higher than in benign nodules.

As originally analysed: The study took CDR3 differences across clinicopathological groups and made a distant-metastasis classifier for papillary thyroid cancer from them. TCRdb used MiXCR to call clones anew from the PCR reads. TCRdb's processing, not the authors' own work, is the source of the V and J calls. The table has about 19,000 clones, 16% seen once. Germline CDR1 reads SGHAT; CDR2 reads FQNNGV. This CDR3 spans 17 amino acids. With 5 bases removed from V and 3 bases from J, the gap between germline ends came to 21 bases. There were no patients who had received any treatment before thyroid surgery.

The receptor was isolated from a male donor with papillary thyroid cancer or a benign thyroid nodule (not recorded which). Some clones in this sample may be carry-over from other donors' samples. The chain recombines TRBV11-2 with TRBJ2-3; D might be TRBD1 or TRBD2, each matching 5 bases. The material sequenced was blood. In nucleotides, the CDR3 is TGTGCCAGCAGCGAGGGGAAGGGCCGAGTCGTAACAGATACGCAGTATTTT. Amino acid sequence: CASSEGKGRVVTDTQYF. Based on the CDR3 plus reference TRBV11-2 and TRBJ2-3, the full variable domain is EAGVAQSPRYKIIEKRQSVAFWCNPISGHATLYWYQQILGQGPKLLIQFQNNGVVDDSQLPKDRFSAERLKGVDSTLKIQPAKLEDSAVYLCASSEGKGRVVTDTQYFGPGTRLTVL.